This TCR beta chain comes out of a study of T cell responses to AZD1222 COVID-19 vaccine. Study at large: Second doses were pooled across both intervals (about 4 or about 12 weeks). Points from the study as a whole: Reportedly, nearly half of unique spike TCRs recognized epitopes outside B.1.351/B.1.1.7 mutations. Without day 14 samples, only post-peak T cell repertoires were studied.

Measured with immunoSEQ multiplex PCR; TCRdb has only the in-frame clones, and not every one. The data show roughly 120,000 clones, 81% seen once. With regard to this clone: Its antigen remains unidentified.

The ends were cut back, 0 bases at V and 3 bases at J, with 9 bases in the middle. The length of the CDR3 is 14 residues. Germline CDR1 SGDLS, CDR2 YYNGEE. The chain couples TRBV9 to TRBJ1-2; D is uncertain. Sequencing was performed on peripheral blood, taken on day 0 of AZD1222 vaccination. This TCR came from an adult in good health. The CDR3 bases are TGTGCCAGCAGCGTAGCTAGGTCGGACTATGGCTACACCTTC. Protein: CASSVARSDYGYTF.